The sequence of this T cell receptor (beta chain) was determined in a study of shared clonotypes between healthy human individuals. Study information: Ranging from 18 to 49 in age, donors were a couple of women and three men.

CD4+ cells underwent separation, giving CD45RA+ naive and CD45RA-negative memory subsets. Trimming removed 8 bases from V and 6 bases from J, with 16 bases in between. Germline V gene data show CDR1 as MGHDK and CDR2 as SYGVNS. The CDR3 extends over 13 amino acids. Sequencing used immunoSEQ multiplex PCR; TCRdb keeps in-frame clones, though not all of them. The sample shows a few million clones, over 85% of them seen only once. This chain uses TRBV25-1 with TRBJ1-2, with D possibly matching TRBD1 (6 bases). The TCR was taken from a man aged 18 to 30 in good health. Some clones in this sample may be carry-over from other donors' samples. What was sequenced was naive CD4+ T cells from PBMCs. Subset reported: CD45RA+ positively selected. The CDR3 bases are TGTGCCAGCCGTCACAGGGATTTGGATGGCTACACCTTC. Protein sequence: CASRHRDLDGYTF.